These T cell receptor beta chains were read from a single sample in a study of T cell repertoires in cytomegalovirus infection. MiXCR was run by TCRdb on the reads, yielding one entry per CDR3 protein. The sample has 150,000 to 180,000 distinct CDR3 sequences, around 20% seen once. The specimen was PBMCs. These receptors all come from a human donor in good health (CMV status not recorded). Some clones in this sample may be carry-over from other donors' samples. The CDR3 runs from the conserved cysteine through the conserved F or W. A D gene is named only where the DNA matches it firmly. Not all rows give a size; the values are once, few, many and, for expanded clones, a class.

J	D	V	size	CDR3	DNA
TRBJ1-2	NA	TRBV28	NA	CASREGTYGYTF	TGTGCCAGCAGAGAAGGGACTTATGGCTACACCTTC
TRBJ2-3	TRBD2	TRBV20-1	NA	CSASPGTSGTDTQYF	TGCAGTGCTAGCCCCGGGACTAGCGGCACAGATACGCAGTATTTT
TRBJ2-1	TRBD2	TRBV2	NA	CASRAGGSNEQFF	TGTGCCAGCAGAGCGGGAGGTAGTAATGAGCAGTTCTTC
TRBJ2-3	TRBD2	TRBV7-3	NA	CASSFLLAASDTQYF	TGTGCCAGCAGCTTTCTTCTAGCGGCTTCAGATACGCAGTATTTT
TRBJ2-3	NA	TRBV5-4	few	CASSFYGGSTDTQYF	TGTGCCAGCAGCTTTTATGGTGGCAGCACAGATACGCAGTATTTT
TRBJ2-5	TRBD1	TRBV7-2	few	CASSLALGRGHETQYF	TGTGCCAGCAGCTTAGCGCTCGGCAGGGGGCATGAGACCCAGTACTTC
TRBJ2-7	NA	TRBV28	few	CASIPRSSYEQYF	TGTGCCAGCATCCCCAGAAGCTCCTACGAGCAGTACTTC
TRBJ1-6	NA	TRBV6-1	NA	CASSEKPRGSPLHF	TGTGCCAGCAGTGAAAAGCCGCGCGGTTCACCCCTCCACTTT
TRBJ2-1	TRBD2	TRBV7-8	few	CASSLRTSGTTGNEQFF	TGTGCCAGCAGCTTAAGGACTAGCGGCACGACGGGCAATGAGCAGTTCTTC
TRBJ2-2	NA	TRBV30	NA	CAWSVNSDGELFF	TGTGCCTGGAGTGTAAATTCAGACGGGGAGCTGTTTTTT
TRBJ2-2	TRBD2	TRBV5-1	NA	CASSWMTSGGPANTGELFF	TGCGCCAGCAGCTGGATGACTAGCGGGGGGCCCGCGAACACCGGGGAGCTGTTTTTT
TRBJ1-5	NA	TRBV10-3	NA	CAISERGAGDQPQHF	TGTGCCATCAGTGAGAGGGGGGCAGGGGATCAGCCCCAGCATTTT
TRBJ2-1	NA	TRBV3-1	NA	CASSQGIPGANEQFF	TGTGCCAGCAGCCAAGGAATCCCGGGGGCGAATGAGCAGTTCTTC
TRBJ2-1	NA	TRBV30	NA	CAFRSVDEQFF	TGTGCCTTCCGTAGCGTAGATGAGCAGTTCTTC
TRBJ2-1	TRBD2	TRBV20-1	NA	CSARDQRGVPDEQFF	TGCAGTGCTAGAGATCAACGGGGGGTCCCCGATGAGCAGTTCTTC
TRBJ2-7	NA	TRBV7-2	many	CASSRSYEQYF	TGTGCCAGCAGCCGGTCCTACGAGCAGTACTTC
TRBJ2-7	NA	TRBV5-4	NA	CASSFGGPFSYEQYF	TGTGCCAGCAGCTTCGGGGGACCTTTCTCCTACGAGCAGTACTTC
TRBJ1-1	NA	TRBV2	many	CASSASVLGAEAFF	TGTGCCAGCAGTGCTTCTGTCCTCGGCGCTGAAGCTTTCTTT
TRBJ2-3	NA	TRBV20-1	NA	CSARDPNTDTQYF	TGCAGTGCTAGAGATCCGAATACAGATACGCAGTATTTT
TRBJ1-2	NA	TRBV4-1	NA	CASSQSDILNYGYTF	TGCGCCAGCAGCCAATCTGACATCCTTAACTATGGCTACACCTTC
TRBJ2-5	NA	TRBV29-1	NA	CSVDRVPPGETQYF	TGCAGCGTTGACAGGGTCCCCCCGGGAGAGACCCAGTACTTC
TRBJ2-3	TRBD2	TRBV20-1	NA	CSASTSAKDTDTQYF	TGCAGTGCTAGTACTAGCGCAAAAGACACAGATACGCAGTATTTT
TRBJ2-1	TRBD2	TRBV5-5	few	CASSSNLAGVEQFF	TGTGCCAGCAGCTCGAATCTAGCGGGAGTTGAGCAGTTCTTC
TRBJ1-6	NA	TRBV14	few	CASSQESGALAPLHF	TGTGCCAGCAGCCAAGAATCGGGGGCTTTGGCACCCCTCCACTTT
TRBJ2-2	NA	TRBV6-2/TRBV6-3	many	CASSLRATGELFF	TGTGCCAGCAGCCTTAGGGCGACCGGGGAGCTGTTTTTT
TRBJ2-7	NA	TRBV12-3/TRBV12-4	few	CASSFKGEQYF	TGTGCCAGCAGTTTCAAGGGAGAGCAGTACTTC
TRBJ2-1	NA	TRBV28	few	CASSLRGLSYNEQFF	TGTGCCAGCAGTTTAAGGGGACTCAGTTACAATGAGCAGTTCTTC
TRBJ2-5	TRBD1	TRBV7-2	many	CASSSTGGAETQYF	TGTGCCAGCAGCTCGACAGGGGGCGCAGAGACCCAGTACTTC
TRBJ2-1	NA	TRBV12-3/TRBV12-4	NA	CASGLEGASYNEQFF	TGTGCCAGCGGTCTGGAGGGGGCATCCTACAATGAGCAGTTCTTC
TRBJ1-2	NA	TRBV20-1	NA	CSARAITSYGYTF	TGCAGTGCTAGAGCTATCACATCCTATGGCTACACCTTC
TRBJ1-5	TRBD1	TRBV15	NA	CATSRDRGYNQPQHF	TGTGCCACCAGCAGGGACAGGGGCTACAATCAGCCCCAGCATTTT
TRBJ2-3	NA	TRBV12-3/TRBV12-4	NA	CASSFLAPDTQYF	TGTGCCAGCAGTTTCCTAGCGCCCGATACGCAGTATTTT
TRBJ1-1	TRBD1	TRBV5-6	NA	CASESGTGRTEAFF	TGTGCCAGCGAGTCCGGGACAGGGCGCACTGAAGCTTTCTTT
TRBJ2-1	NA	TRBV6-2/TRBV6-3	few	CASSPTGAGNNEQFF	TGTGCCAGCAGTCCTACGGGAGCGGGTAACAATGAGCAGTTCTTC
TRBJ1-4	TRBD1	TRBV28	NA	CASSSPRGLNEKLFF	TGTGCCAGCAGTAGCCCCAGGGGGCTGAATGAAAAACTGTTTTTT
TRBJ1-2	NA	TRBV7-2	NA	CASTPRPLLNYGYTF	TGTGCCAGCACCCCAAGGCCCCTCCTGAACTATGGCTACACCTTC
TRBJ2-3	NA	TRBV24-1	many	CATSGGSGTDTQYF	TGTGCCACCAGTGGGGGCAGCGGCACAGATACGCAGTATTTT
TRBJ1-2	TRBD1	TRBV6-6	few	CASTPGTGVGYTF	TGTGCCAGCACCCCCGGGACAGGGGTTGGCTACACCTTC
TRBJ2-7	NA	TRBV7-2	many	CASSPGTNAYEQYF	TGTGCCAGCAGCCCCGGGACAAATGCCTACGAGCAGTACTTC
TRBJ2-3	NA	TRBV28	few	CASSRTQTSLADTQYF	TGTGCCAGCAGTCGCACCCAAACTAGCCTGGCAGATACGCAGTATTTT
TRBJ2-7	TRBD1	TRBV6-5	NA	CASSPNRDRNYEQYF	TGTGCCAGCAGTCCGAACCGGGACAGGAACTACGAGCAGTACTTC
TRBJ2-3	NA	TRBV20-1	NA	CSASMGGNTQYF	TGCAGTGCTTCTATGGGGGGCAATACGCAGTATTTT
TRBJ1-1	NA	TRBV6-2/TRBV6-3	NA	CASSYSFTEAFF	TGTGCCAGCAGTTATAGTTTTACTGAAGCTTTCTTT
TRBJ2-1	TRBD1	TRBV28	NA	CASRSPTPGQGFHEQFF	TGTGCCAGCAGGTCACCCACTCCGGGACAGGGATTCCATGAGCAGTTCTTC
TRBJ2-7	TRBD2	TRBV2	few	CASSATGGLADYEQYF	TGTGCCAGCAGTGCCACTGGTGGACTAGCGGACTACGAGCAGTACTTC
TRBJ2-1	TRBD2	TRBV6-1	NA	CASRYDFGLARANEQFF	TGTGCCAGCAGATACGATTTTGGACTAGCGAGGGCGAATGAGCAGTTCTTC
TRBJ2-2	NA	TRBV19	few	CASIPGSWTGELFF	TGTGCCAGTATCCCGGGATCTTGGACCGGGGAGCTGTTTTTT
TRBJ1-6	NA	TRBV12-3/TRBV12-4	NA	CASSQKRLRNSPLHF	TGTGCCAGCAGTCAAAAAAGGCTGAGGAATTCACCCCTCCACTTT
TRBJ2-1	NA	TRBV10-2	few	CASSESMGARQFF	TGCGCCAGCAGTGAGTCGATGGGAGCCCGACAGTTCTTC
TRBJ1-2	TRBD1	TRBV2	NA	CASSEGDRDPPPGYGYTF	TGTGCCAGCAGTGAGGGGGACAGGGATCCCCCCCCTGGCTATGGCTACACCTTC
TRBJ2-4	TRBD1	TRBV9	few	CASRVGSGTGMGLAKNIQYF	TGTGCCAGCAGGGTTGGGTCAGGGACAGGGATGGGCCTAGCCAAAAACATTCAGTACTTC
TRBJ2-7	NA	TRBV7-2	NA	CSSSPESTYEQYF	TGTTCATCCAGCCCCGAGAGCACCTACGAGCAGTACTTC
TRBJ1-1	NA	TRBV19	few	CASISPRAGSTEAFF	TGTGCCAGTATAAGTCCTCGGGCTGGAAGCACTGAAGCTTTCTTT
TRBJ2-1	TRBD2	TRBV5-1	few	CASSGLAGGPLDEQFF	TGCGCCAGCAGCGGGTTAGCGGGAGGGCCCTTGGATGAGCAGTTCTTC